The present TCR beta chain was sequenced within a study of PD-1 blockade in classical Hodgkin lymphoma. Study findings and constraints: Complete responders matched newly diagnosed patients in baseline diversity. Before treatment, TCR diversity in newly diagnosed patients was reportedly lower than in healthy donors.

Trimming removed 2 bases from V and 0 bases from J, with 13 bases in between. The CDR3 totals 16 residues. Germline V gene sequence: CDR1 SGDLS, CDR2 YYNGEE. Patients all relapsed after autologous stem cell transplantation, and there was variation in brentuximab vedotin exposure. Reported best responses ranged across complete response, partial response or progressive disease. This clone was observed a handful of times. As yet, its antigen is unknown. This table comes from immunoSEQ multiplex PCR, and its TCRdb copy is limited to in-frame clones, with some not included. The top ten hold about 25% of the sample, which has around 13,000 clones, roughly 80% seen once.

Sequencing was performed on peripheral blood mononuclear cells (PBMCs), taken before the second cycle of nivolumab. The gene calls are TRBV9 and TRBJ2-3, with a possible D match to TRBD1 (6 bases). This sequence originates from a human donor with classical Hodgkin lymphoma. The CDR3 DNA reads TGTGCCAGCAGCGTTGGGACATCCGAAAGCACAGATACGCAGTATTTT. As protein: CASSVGTSESTDTQYF. The complete variable domain, with remaining parts taken from reference TRBV9 and TRBJ2-3, reads DSGVTQTPKHLITATGQRVTLRCSPRSGDLSVYWYQQSLDQGLQFLIQYYNGEERAKGNILERFSAQQFPDLHSELNLSSLELGDSALYFCASSVGTSESTDTQYFGPGTRLTVL.